This T cell receptor beta chain was recovered during a study of human T cells and chemical hapten exposure. Study results and limitations: Large CDR3 similarity clusters arose significantly more often from expanded TCRs than from controls. As patch test score rose, PT1 expanded TCR counts tended to rise as well.

On this clonotype itself: The antigen remains undetermined.

Trimming left V 0 bases short and J 2 bases short, with 17 bases between. Germline V gene data show CDR1 as GTSNPN and CDR2 as SVGIG (reference sequence). This CDR3 comprises 18 residues. Unique molecular identifiers were attached to individual cDNA molecules within the library. TCRdb passed the RACE reads through MiXCR, listing each CDR3 protein once. The data show 80,000 to 100,000 distinct CDR3 sequences, roughly a tenth seen once. Sample time point: pre-sensitization, week 0. Stated treatment: therapeutic diphenylcyclopropenone sensitization with weekly scalp DPC. The TCR was taken from a woman aged 60-70 years with alopecia areata. Some clones in this sample may be carry-over from other donors' samples. The chain links TRBV30 to TRBJ1-6, with D unresolved. Sample: whole blood, taken in connection with sensitization to the hapten diphenylcyclopropenone (DPC). CDR3 sequence reads: CAWSVRAMRPTYNSPLHF. For the CDR3, the DNA is TGTGCCTGGAGTGTAAGGGCTATGCGGCCAACCTATAATTCACCCCTCCACTTT.